A selection of T cell receptor beta chains follows, all from one sample in a study of a mutant IDH1 vaccine in newly diagnosed glioma. Sequenced by immunoSEQ multiplex PCR; TCRdb stores in-frame clones only, minus some. Of fewer than 65,000 clones in the sample, more than 60% were seen once. Sequencing was performed on PBMCs, taken from a glioma patient treated with radiotherapy, temozolomide or both. The receptors shown here come from a woman between 40 and 55 years old with glioma. CDR3s leave out the opening cysteine and the closing phenylalanine or tryptophan. Clone size is not always given. Where it is, it says once, few, many or a class for expanded clones.

. | TRBV6-6 | 11 | ASRSGTFETQY
. | TRBV7-9 | 13 | ASSWGTEANNEQF
. | TRBV7-9 | 10 | ASSKGGEKLF
. | TRBV14 | 11 | ASSQNQGETQY
. | TRBV30 | 10 | AWGLSSSGYT
. | TRBV7-8 | 14 | ASTGSTRKQYQPQH
. | TRBV2 | 10 | ASRPANTEAF
. | TRBV6-6 | 13 | AGSSGTDPSNEQF
. | TRBV19 | 12 | ASKTPSGYQPQH
. | TRBV6-1 | 13 | ASRDRSSYNSPLH
. | TRBV6-1 | 11 | ASRRQGNTEAF
. | TRBV5-1 | 14 | ASSSGLAGHQETQY
. | TRBV10-2 | 13 | ASKASGGATDTQY
. | TRBV2 | 12 | ASSDPTGRQPQH
once | TRBV15 | 12 | ATSQERGSYEQY
few | TRBV25-1 | 13 | ASSGSLDRNYGYT
few | TRBV5-6 | 13 | ASSLGALGGQPQH
. | TRBV4-1 | 17 | ASSQGPLAGGPRKDTQY
. | TRBV5-4 | 14 | ASSLAPGQFSYGYT
once | TRBV6-1 | 13 | ASSDRQGPGNTIY
few | TRBV5-6 | 11 | ASSQAAGTEAF
few | TRBV14 | 12 | ASSHSGPNSPLH
. | TRBV11-3 | 12 | ASSLDREGYGYT
. | TRBV6-5 | 11 | ACSTPGEGTQY
. | TRBV5-6 | 10 | ASSLENDTQY
. | TRBV5-5 | 14 | ASSGLPGAREETQY
. | TRBV2 | 11 | ASSGTGRTEAF
. | TRBV6-1 | 11 | ASWSYPGNEQF
few | TRBV9 | 16 | ASSPEEGASATNEKLF
. | TRBV4-3 | 13 | ASSQGTFPGETQY
. | TRBV6-6 | 12 | ASSYTRGNSPLH
. | TRBV10-3 | 9 | AISESRLQY
. | TRBV19 | 11 | ASTREEGLGYT
. | TRBV18 | 13 | ASSSQEQGMRGYT
few | TRBV9 | 11 | ASSVGGRAEAF
once | TRBV5-1 | 11 | ASSLGTNYGYT
few | TRBV2 | 16 | ASSEGSGGAFSTDTQY
few | TRBV6-9 | 15 | ASSYSKDRGRHQPQH
. | TRBV9 | 13 | ASSVSSGVQDTQY
. | TRBV2 | 10 | ASSAGAIGAF
. | TRBV6-5 | 14 | ASSYGSLPSPYEQY
. | TRBV4-1 | 14 | ASSQVELGLGEKLF
. | TRBV25-1 | 12 | ASSLGTSNEKLF
few | TRBV10-1 | 12 | ASSGALLGQPQH
. | TRBV19 | 13 | ASSIDLGENTEAF
. | TRBV19 | 13 | ASSTGLSSGNTIY
. | TRBV5-1 | 16 | ASMGSGGSYSSTDTQY
. | TRBV5-1 | 14 | ASSLRLAGATDTQY
. | TRBV2 | 11 | AGLAGKWDTQY
. | TRBV4-3 | 12 | ASSQGQGAGGYT
. | TRBV6-1 | 13 | ASSASGQGIYGYT
. | TRBV2 | 13 | ASSEGQGALYGYT
. | TRBV7-9 | 12 | ASSLPGPGNTIY
. | TRBV30 | 16 | AWSPNSPQRGGGNIQY
. | TRBV12-5 | 15 | ASGLVRYGAETYEQY
. | TRBV2 | 12 | ASSSKGANTEAF
once | TRBV28 | 12 | ASSLTGVGGEQY
. | TRBV5-6 | 11 | ASSLSVNYGYT
. | TRBV25-1 | 12 | ASSAGGLGGELF
. | TRBV7-8 | 13 | ASSSFTGAADTQY